What follows is one T cell receptor (beta chain) and its context. These data are taken from a study of CXCR3-negative and CXCR3-positive naive CD8 T cells. Researchers prepared the TRB cDNA libraries using 5' RACE with UMI labels. Following a re-call of the 5' RACE reads, TCRdb has one entry per CDR3 protein and lacks DNA. In total, the table holds 130,000 or so distinct CDR3 sequences. Triplicate sorting captured approximately 290,000 cells each from every CD8+ T cell subset. This CDR3 comprises 15 residues. The V gene's germline CDR1 is DFQATT and CDR2 SNEGSKA (reference sequence). The TCR sequence derives from a human donor in good health. Some clones in this sample may be carry-over from other donors' samples. The sample taken for sequencing was naive CXCR3- CD8+ T cells from blood. Specified subset: CD45RO-CCR7+CD27+CD95- naive CD8+ T cells lacking CXCR3 (TNR3-). The chain joins TRBV20-1 to TRBJ1-5; the D call of TRBD1 rests on TCRdb alone, since no DNA is present to check it. This CDR3 is CSARDNPGVNQPQHF.